The 2 T cell receptor beta chains reported below all come from one sample, sequenced in a study of shared clonotypes between healthy human individuals. Data came from immunoSEQ multiplex PCR; TCRdb stores just in-frame clones and leaves some out. This repertoire shows approximately 500,000 clones, about 95% found once; its top ten account for about 0.064%. Material: naive CD4+ T cells sorted from blood. Indicated subset: CD45RA+ positively selected. The receptors stem from a woman in her thirties in good health.

V and J are TRBV6-5 and TRBJ2-3, with 7 bases lining up with TRBD2. This CDR3 is 16 amino acids long. The V gene end was trimmed by 0 bases and the J gene end by 2 bases; junction bases not matched to a gene: 5. Germline CDR1 reads MNHEY; CDR2 reads SVGAGI. CDR3 amino acids: CASSYSGGSSTDTQYF. DNA for the CDR3: TGTGCCAGCAGTTACTCCGGCGGGAGTTCCACAGATACGCAGTATTTT.

The rearrangement uses TRBV5-1 and TRBJ1-2; the D is unclear. The CDR3 runs 12 residues. Germline V CDR1 and CDR2: SGHRS, YFSETQ. Trimming removed 1 base at V and 7 bases at J, with 8 bases between. The CDR3 DNA is TGCGCCAGCAGCTTGTCCGGGAGTGGCTACACCTTC. Translation: CASSLSGSGYTF.